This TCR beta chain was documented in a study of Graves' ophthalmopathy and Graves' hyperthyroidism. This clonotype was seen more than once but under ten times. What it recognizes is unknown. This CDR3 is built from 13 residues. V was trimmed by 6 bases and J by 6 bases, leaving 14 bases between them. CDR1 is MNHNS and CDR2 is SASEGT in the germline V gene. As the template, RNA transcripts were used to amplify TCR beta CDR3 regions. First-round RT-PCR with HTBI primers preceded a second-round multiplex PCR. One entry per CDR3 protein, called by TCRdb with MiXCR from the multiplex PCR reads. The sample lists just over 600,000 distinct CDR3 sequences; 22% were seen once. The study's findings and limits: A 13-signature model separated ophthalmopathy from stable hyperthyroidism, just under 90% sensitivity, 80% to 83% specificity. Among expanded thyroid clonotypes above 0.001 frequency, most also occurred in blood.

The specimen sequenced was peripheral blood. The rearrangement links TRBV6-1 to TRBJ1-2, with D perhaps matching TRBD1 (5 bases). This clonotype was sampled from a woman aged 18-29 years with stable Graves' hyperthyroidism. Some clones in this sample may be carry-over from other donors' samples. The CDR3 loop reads CASSDQGVDGYTF. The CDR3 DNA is TGTGCCAGCAGCGACCAGGGAGTCGATGGCTACACCTTC.